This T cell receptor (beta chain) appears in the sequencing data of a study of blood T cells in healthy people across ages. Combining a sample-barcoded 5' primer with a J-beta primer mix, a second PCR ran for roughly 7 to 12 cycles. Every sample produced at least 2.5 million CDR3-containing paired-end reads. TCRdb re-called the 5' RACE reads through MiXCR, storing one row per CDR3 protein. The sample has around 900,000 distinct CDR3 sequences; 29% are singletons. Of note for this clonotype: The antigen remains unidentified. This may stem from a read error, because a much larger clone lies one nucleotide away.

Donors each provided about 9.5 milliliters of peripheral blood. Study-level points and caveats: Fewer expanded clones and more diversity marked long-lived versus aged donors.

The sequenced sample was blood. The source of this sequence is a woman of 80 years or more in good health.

DNA of the CDR3: TGCGCCAGCAGCTCCGAGAGCGGGGGGATGTACAATGAGCAGTTCTTC. It encodes CASSSESGGMYNEQFF. This rearrangement joins TRBV5-1 to TRBJ2-1, with 9 positions matching TRBD2. CDR1 and CDR2 from the germline V gene are SGHRS and YFSETQ. The CDR3 length is 16 residues. J lost 4 bases, V lost 3 bases, and 8 bases had no gene match.